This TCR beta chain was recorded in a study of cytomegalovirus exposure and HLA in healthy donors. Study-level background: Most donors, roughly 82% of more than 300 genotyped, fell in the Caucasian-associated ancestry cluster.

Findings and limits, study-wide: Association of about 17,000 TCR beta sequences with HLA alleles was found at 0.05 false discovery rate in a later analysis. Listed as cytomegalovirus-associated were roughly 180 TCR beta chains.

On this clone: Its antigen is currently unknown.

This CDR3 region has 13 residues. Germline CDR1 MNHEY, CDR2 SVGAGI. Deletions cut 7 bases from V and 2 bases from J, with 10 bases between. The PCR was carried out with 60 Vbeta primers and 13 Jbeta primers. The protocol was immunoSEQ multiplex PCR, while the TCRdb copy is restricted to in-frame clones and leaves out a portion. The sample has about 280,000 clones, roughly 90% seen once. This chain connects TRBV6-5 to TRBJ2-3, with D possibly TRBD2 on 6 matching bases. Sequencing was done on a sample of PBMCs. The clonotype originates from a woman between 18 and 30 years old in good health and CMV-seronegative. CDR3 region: CASKDYSTDTQYF. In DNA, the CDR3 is TGTGCCAGCAAGGACTACTCCACAGATACGCAGTATTTT.